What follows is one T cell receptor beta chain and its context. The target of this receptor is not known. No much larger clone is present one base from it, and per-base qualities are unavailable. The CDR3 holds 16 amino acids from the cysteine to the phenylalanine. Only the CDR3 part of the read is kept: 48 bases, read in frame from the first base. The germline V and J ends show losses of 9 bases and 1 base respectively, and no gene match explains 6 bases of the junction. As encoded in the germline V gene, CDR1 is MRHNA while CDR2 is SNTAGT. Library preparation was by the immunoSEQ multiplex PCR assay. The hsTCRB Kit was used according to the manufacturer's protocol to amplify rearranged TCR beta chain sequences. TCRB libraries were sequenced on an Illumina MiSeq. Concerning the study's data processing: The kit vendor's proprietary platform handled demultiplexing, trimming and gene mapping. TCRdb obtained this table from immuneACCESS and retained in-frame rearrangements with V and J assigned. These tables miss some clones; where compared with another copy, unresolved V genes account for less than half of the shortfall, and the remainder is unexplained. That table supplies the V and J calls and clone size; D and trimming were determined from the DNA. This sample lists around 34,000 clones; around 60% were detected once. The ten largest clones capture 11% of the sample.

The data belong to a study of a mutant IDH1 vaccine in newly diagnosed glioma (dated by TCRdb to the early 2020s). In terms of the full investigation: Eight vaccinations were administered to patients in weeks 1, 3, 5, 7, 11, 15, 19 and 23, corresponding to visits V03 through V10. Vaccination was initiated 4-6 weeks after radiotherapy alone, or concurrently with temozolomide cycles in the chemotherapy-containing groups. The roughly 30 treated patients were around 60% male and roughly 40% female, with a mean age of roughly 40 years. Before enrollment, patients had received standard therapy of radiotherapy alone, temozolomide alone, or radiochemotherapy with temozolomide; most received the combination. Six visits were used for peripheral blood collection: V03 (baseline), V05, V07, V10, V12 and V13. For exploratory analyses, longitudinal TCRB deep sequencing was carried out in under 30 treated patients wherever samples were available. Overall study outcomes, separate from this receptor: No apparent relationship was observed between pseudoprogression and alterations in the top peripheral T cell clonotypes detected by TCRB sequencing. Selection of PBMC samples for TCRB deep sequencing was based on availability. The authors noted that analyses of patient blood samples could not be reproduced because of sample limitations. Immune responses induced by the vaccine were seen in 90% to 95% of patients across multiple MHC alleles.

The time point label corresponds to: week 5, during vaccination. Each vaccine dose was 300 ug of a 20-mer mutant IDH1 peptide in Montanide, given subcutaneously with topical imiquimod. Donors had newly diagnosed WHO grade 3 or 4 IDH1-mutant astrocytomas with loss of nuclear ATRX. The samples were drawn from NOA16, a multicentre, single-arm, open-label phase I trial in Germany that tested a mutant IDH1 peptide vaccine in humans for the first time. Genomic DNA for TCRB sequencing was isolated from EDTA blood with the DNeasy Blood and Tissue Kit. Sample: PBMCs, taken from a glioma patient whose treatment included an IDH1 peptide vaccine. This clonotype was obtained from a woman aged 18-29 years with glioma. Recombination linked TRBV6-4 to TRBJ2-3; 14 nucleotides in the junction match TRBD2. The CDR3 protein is CASFGTSGSRTDTQYF. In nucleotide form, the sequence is TGTGCCAGTTTCGGGACTAGCGGGAGCCGCACAGATACGCAGTATTTT.